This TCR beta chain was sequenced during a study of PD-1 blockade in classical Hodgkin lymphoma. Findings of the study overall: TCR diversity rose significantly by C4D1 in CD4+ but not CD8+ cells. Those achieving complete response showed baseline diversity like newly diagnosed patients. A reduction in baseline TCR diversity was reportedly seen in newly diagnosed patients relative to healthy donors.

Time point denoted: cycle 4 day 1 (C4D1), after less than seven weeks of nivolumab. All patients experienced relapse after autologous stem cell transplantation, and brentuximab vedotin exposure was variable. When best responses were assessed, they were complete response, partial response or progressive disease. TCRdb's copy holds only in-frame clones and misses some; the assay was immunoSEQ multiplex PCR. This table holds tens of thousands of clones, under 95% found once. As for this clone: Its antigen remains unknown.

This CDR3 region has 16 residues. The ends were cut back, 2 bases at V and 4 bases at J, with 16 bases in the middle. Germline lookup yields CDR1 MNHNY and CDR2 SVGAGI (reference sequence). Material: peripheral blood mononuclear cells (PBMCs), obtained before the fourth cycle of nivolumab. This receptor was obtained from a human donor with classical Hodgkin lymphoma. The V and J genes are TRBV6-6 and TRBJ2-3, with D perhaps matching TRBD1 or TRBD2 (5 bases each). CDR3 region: CASSYGSGTSSDTQYF. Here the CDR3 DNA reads TGTGCCAGCAGTTACGGTTCCGGGACCTCCTCAGATACGCAGTATTTT.